Each of the 14 T cell receptor beta chains below was sequenced from the same sample in a study of T cell changes during pregnancy in multiple sclerosis. Profiled with immunoSEQ multiplex PCR; TCRdb holds only in-frame clones, not every one. The sample yields more than 95,000 clones, about 93% seen once. The material sequenced was peripheral blood, taken after pregnancy. These receptors came from a female donor with multiple sclerosis, enrolled in a pregnancy study.

To note about this clone: Other DNA sequences of this sample code for an identical CDR3. The rearrangement links TRBV30 to TRBJ2-7, with D tentatively TRBD1 (5 bases). Per the germline V gene, CDR1 is GTSNPN and CDR2 is SVGIG (reference sequence). Trimming stripped 3 bases from V and 4 bases from J, with 13 bases between. The CDR3 is 13 residues long. This CDR3 is CAWRGQQVYEQYF. CDR3 nucleotide sequence: TGTGCCTGGAGGGGGCAACAGGTATACGAGCAGTACTTC.

V is TRBV6-6 and J is TRBJ2-7; D might be TRBD1 (6 bases). CDR3 size: 13 residues. Germline V CDR1 and CDR2: MNHNY, SVGAGI (reference sequence). V was trimmed by 4 bases and J by 7 bases, leaving 14 bases between them. The DNA of the CDR3 is TGTGCCAGCAGTTTAACAGGGTCGGGGGAGCAGTACTTC. This encodes CASSLTGSGEQYF.

This clone occurred once. The V gene is TRBV9, the J gene TRBJ2-3; 10 bases agree with TRBD2. The CDR3 has 16 amino acids. CDR1 and CDR2 (germline): SGDLS, YYNGEE. After removal of 0 bases from V and 4 bases from J, the junction contained 5 bases not matched to a gene. The CDR3, as DNA: TGTGCCAGCAGCGTAGGGCTAGCGGGAGCCCCAGATACGCAGTATTTT. It encodes CASSVGLAGAPDTQYF.

The chain has TRBV5-4 and TRBJ1-4, with 12 bases lining up with TRBD1. Trimming cost V 4 bases and J 10 bases; bases outside gene matches: 11. This CDR3 is built from 16 residues. The germline V gene encodes CDR1 SGHNT and CDR2 YYREEE (reference sequence). CDR3 residues: CASSTTPGTGGGKLFF. For the CDR3, the DNA is TGTGCCAGCAGCACGACCCCCGGGACAGGGGGCGGAAAACTGTTTTTT.

V gene TRBV7-8 combines with J gene TRBJ2-7; TRBD2 is a possible D gene (6 bases). The V and J ends lost 5 bases and 5 bases respectively, with 19 bases between them. Germline CDR1 SGHVS, CDR2 FQNEAQ. The length of the CDR3 is 15 residues. CDR3 DNA: TGTGCCAGCAGCACTCCAGGGAGGACTTATGACGAGCAGTACTTC. Its protein is CASSTPGRTYDEQYF.

This clone has just one count. This chain connects TRBV5-6 to TRBJ2-3, with TRBD1 as a possible D gene (6 bases). Trimming removed 1 base from V and 5 bases from J, with 11 bases in between. Germline lookup yields CDR1 SGHDT and CDR2 YYEEEE. The CDR3 is made up of 14 amino acids. The CDR3: CASSLTRGEDTQYF. CDR3 DNA: TGTGCCAGCAGCTTGACCAGGGGCGAAGATACGCAGTATTTT.

The gene calls are TRBV4-3 and TRBJ2-7; D unresolved. The length of the CDR3 is 13 residues. V was pared by 1 base and J by 2 bases, with 6 bases between. The germline V gene has CDR1 LGHNA and CDR2 YSLEER. CDR3 coding DNA: TGCGCCAGCAGCCAAGGCAGGACCTACGAGCAGTACTTC. This codes for CASSQGRTYEQYF.

The rearrangement links TRBV6-6 to TRBJ2-7; 14 bases match TRBD2. The CDR3 is 15 residues long. Unmatched junction bases numbered 12, after V lost 10 bases and J lost 7 bases. Germline CDR1 is MNHNY and CDR2 is SVGAGI (reference sequence). CDR3 sequence reads: CATRGLAGVGWEQYF. In DNA, the CDR3 is TGTGCCACCAGGGGACTAGCGGGAGTAGGCTGGGAGCAGTACTTC.

The chain has TRBV28 and TRBJ1-1; D possibly corresponds to TRBD1 (6 bases). The V gene's germline CDR1 is MDHEN and CDR2 SYDVKM. The CDR3 contains 16 residues. Trimming removed 1 base at V and 3 bases at J, with 15 bases between. For the CDR3, the DNA is TGTGCCAGCAGTTTATTATACAGGGCCGTCGACACTGAAGCTTTCTTT. Protein: CASSLLYRAVDTEAFF.

This rearrangement joins TRBV7-2 to TRBJ2-1; 11 nucleotides match TRBD1. CDR1 and CDR2 (germline): SGHTA, FQGNSA. The V segment lost 4 bases and the J segment 3 bases; nucleotides outside the gene matches: 2. CDR3 length: 15 amino acids. The DNA of the CDR3 is TGTGCCAGCAGCTCCGGGACAGGGGGCTACAATGAGCAGTTCTTC. It codes for CASSSGTGGYNEQFF.

This clone has just one count. V usage is TRBV7-2 and J usage is TRBJ2-7; D perhaps matches TRBD1 (7 bases). V was pared by 1 base and J by 6 bases, with 16 bases between. This CDR3 is 15 amino acids long. Per germline, CDR1 SGHTA and CDR2 FQGNSA. Written as DNA, the CDR3 is TGTGCCAGCAGCTTAGTTCAGGGGGGTGCCGGCGAGCAGTACTTC. Protein sequence: CASSLVQGGAGEQYF.

The chain employs TRBV4-1 and TRBJ1-5; tentatively, D is TRBD1 (5 bases). The CDR3 has 16 amino acids. Germline CDR1 reads MGHRA; CDR2 reads YSYEKL. V lost 1 base to trimming and J lost 5 bases, with 15 bases between them. The CDR3 nucleotides read TGCGCCAGCAGCCAAGTACCAGGGCAGGGTGATCAGCCCCAGCATTTT. This sequence encodes CASSQVPGQGDQPQHF.

The table lists this clone with a count of one. The chain has TRBV9 and TRBJ2-1; 7 bases are a match to TRBD2. V shed 0 bases and J 6 bases; nucleotides not matched to a gene: 9. This CDR3 comprises 16 residues. From germline, CDR1 is SGDLS and CDR2 YYNGEE. CDR3 loop: CASSVGGKGRVNEQFF. CDR3 sequence (DNA): TGTGCCAGCAGCGTAGGGGGGAAGGGGAGGGTCAATGAGCAGTTCTTC.

This chain uses TRBV7-6 with TRBJ1-1, with a possible D match to TRBD1 (6 bases). Trimming took off 4 bases at V and 8 bases at J, with 11 bases between the two ends. This CDR3 is 12 amino acids long. Germline CDR1 is SGHVS and CDR2 is FNYEAQ. The CDR3 DNA follows: TGTGCCAGCAGCTCGCTCGGGACAGAAGCTTTCTTT. Its translation is CASSSLGTEAFF.